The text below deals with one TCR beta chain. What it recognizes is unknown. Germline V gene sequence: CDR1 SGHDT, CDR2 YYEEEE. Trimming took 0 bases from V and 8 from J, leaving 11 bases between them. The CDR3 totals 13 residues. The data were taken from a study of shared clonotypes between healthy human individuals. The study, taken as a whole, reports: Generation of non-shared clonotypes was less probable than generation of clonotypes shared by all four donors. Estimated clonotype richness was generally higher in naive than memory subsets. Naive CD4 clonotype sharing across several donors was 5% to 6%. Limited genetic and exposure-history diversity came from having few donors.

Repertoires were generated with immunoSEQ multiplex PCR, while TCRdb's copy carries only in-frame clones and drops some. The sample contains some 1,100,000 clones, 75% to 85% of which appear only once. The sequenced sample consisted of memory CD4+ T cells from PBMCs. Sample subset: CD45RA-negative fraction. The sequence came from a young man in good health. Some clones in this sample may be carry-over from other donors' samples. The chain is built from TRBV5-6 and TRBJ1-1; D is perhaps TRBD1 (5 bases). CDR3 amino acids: CASSLGAYREAFF. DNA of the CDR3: TGTGCCAGCAGCTTGGGGGCTTACAGGGAAGCTTTCTTT.